This is a list of T cell receptor beta chains from one sample in a study of regulatory T cells in long-lasting Graves disease. From the multiplex PCR reads, TCRdb called clonotypes with MiXCR, one entry per CDR3 protein. The repertoire holds about 430,000 distinct CDR3 sequences, with approximately 22% as singletons. Material: peripheral blood mononuclear cells (PBMCs), obtained when the disease was refractory, from a patient treated with antithyroid drugs. These receptors were collected from a female donor with Graves disease. CDR3s include the opening cysteine and the closing phenylalanine or tryptophan. The order of the fields is CDR3 DNA, CDR3 protein, J gene, D gene, clone size, V gene. D genes are given only for firm matches. Rows may omit the clone size; those that give it use once, few, many or a size class.

TGTGCCAGCAGCCAATTTACTCGTTACTCCTACAATGAGCAGTTCTTC,CASSQFTRYSYNEQFF,TRBJ2-1,-,few,TRBV14
TGTGCCTGGAGCTCCGGGACAGGGGATCTCGAGCAGTACTTC,CAWSSGTGDLEQYF,TRBJ2-7,TRBD1,few,TRBV11-2
TGTGCCAGCAGCAGTTGGACAGCCTACGAGCAGTACTTC,CASSSWTAYEQYF,TRBJ2-7,-,many,TRBV3-1
TGTGCCAGCAGTTTCTCCGGGACACATAGCAATCAGCCCCAGCATTTT,CASSFSGTHSNQPQHF,TRBJ1-5,-,many,TRBV27
TGCGCCAGCAGCGACGGGACAGGGAACCGTTACGAGCAGTACTTC,CASSDGTGNRYEQYF,TRBJ2-7,TRBD1,-,TRBV5-1
TGTGCCAGCAGCCCCTCCCCTGGACAAGAGACCCAGTACTTC,CASSPSPGQETQYF,TRBJ2-5,-,few,TRBV7-9
TGCGCCAGCAGCCGGACTAGCGGGACCCGGGAGCTGTTTTTT,CASSRTSGTRELFF,TRBJ2-2,TRBD2,-,TRBV4-1
TGTGCCAGCAGCCAAGATCAAGCCGGGACAGAAAGTTATAGCAATCAGCCCCAGCATTTT,CASSQDQAGTESYSNQPQHF,TRBJ1-5,TRBD1,few,TRBV14
TGTGCCAGCAGTCTTCCTAGCGGGAGAACCCAAGAGACCCAGTACTTC,CASSLPSGRTQETQYF,TRBJ2-5,TRBD2,many,TRBV28
TGTGCCAGCAGTGAAGCCACCGGGACCTCCTCGAGGGGAGCTTTCTTT,CASSEATGTSSRGAFF,TRBJ1-1,-,-,TRBV6-1
TGCAGCGTTGCTTGGACTAGCCGGACCTACGAGCAGTACTTC,CSVAWTSRTYEQYF,TRBJ2-7,TRBD2,many,TRBV29-1
TGTGCCAGCAGGGGCTTTAGCGGGAGCACAGATACGCAGTATTTT,CASRGFSGSTDTQYF,TRBJ2-3,TRBD2,many,TRBV2
TGTGCCTGGAGTGCCCAGACCCAGTACTTC,CAWSAQTQYF,TRBJ2-5,-,-,TRBV30
TGTGCCACCTTTAACCGGGACAGATACTACGAGCAGTACTTC,CATFNRDRYYEQYF,TRBJ2-7,TRBD1,-,TRBV15
TGTGCCAGCAGTCCCCCCATTGGACAGACCTTTCAGCCCCAGCATTTT,CASSPPIGQTFQPQHF,TRBJ1-5,-,-,TRBV6-2/TRBV6-3
TGTGCCAGCTCACCAGGACCCTGGAGCAATCAGCCCCAGCATTTT,CASSPGPWSNQPQHF,TRBJ1-5,-,few,TRBV18
TGTGCCAGCAGCTCATCATGGGGGGGAGCGGGAGGAGGAAACACCGGGGAGCTGTTTTTT,CASSSSWGGAGGGNTGELFF,TRBJ2-2,TRBD2,-,TRBV11-2
TGTGCCAGCAGCTTACTTACGGGGCAGCCCCAGCATTTT,CASSLLTGQPQHF,TRBJ1-5,-,many,TRBV7-9
TGTGCCAGCAGTGAAGGTGGGACAGGGAGTGCAACTAATGAAAAACTGTTTTTT,CASSEGGTGSATNEKLFF,TRBJ1-4,TRBD1,many,TRBV6-1
TGTGCCAGCAGCCTCCAGTCGGGACCTTATTACGAGCAGTACTTC,CASSLQSGPYYEQYF,TRBJ2-7,-,many,TRBV7-3
TGTGCCAGCAGGTTCACAGGGACGGGACAGCCCCAGCATTTT,CASRFTGTGQPQHF,TRBJ1-5,-,many,TRBV6-1
TGTGCCAGCAGTTACCCCCCAGGGAACATGAACACTGAAGCTTTCTTT,CASSYPPGNMNTEAFF,TRBJ1-1,-,many,TRBV6-2/TRBV6-3
TGTGCCAGCAGTGAAAGAGGGGTAATATTCGAGGACGAGCAGTACTTC,CASSERGVIFEDEQYF,TRBJ2-7,-,-,TRBV6-1
TGTGCCAGCACCCACGAGGGGCGCTACACCGGGGAGCTGTTTTTT,CASTHEGRYTGELFF,TRBJ2-2,-,few,TRBV6-2/TRBV6-3
TGTGCCAGCACCCTCACGACTAGCGGGAATGAGCAGTTCTTC,CASTLTTSGNEQFF,TRBJ2-1,TRBD2,many,TRBV12-3/TRBV12-4
TGTGCCACCAGCAGAGATGCAGCAGGATGGGAGACCCAGTACTTC,CATSRDAAGWETQYF,TRBJ2-5,-,many,TRBV15
TGTGCCAGCAGGGCTAGCGGCGGAGGAGAGACCCAGTACTTC,CASRASGGGETQYF,TRBJ2-5,TRBD2,many,TRBV12-3/TRBV12-4
TGCGCCAGCCGCGGCGCCGACGGCTCCTACGAGCAGTACTTC,CASRGADGSYEQYF,TRBJ2-7,-,once,TRBV4-1
TGTGCCAGCAGTTTAGTAGGGGATAACATTCAGTACTTC,CASSLVGDNIQYF,TRBJ2-4,-,many,TRBV12-3/TRBV12-4
TGTGCCTGGCTTTACCCCGGGACTAGCGGGAGGTACAATGAGCAGTTCTTC,CAWLYPGTSGRYNEQFF,TRBJ2-1,TRBD2,-,TRBV30
TGTGCCAGCAGCCAAAGGCTAGCCGGGGAGCAGTACTTC,CASSQRLAGEQYF,TRBJ2-7,-,-,TRBV3-1
TGTGCCAGCAGCTTAGCGCTCTCAGATACGCAGTATTTT,CASSLALSDTQYF,TRBJ2-3,-,-,TRBV7-6
TGTGCCAGCAGTTCAGCTACAGGGAGTGAGTTGACCAAAAACATTCAGTACTTC,CASSSATGSELTKNIQYF,TRBJ2-4,-,many,TRBV28
TGTGCCAGCTTCGGAGGAAGGGGTTTCACTGAAGCTTTCTTT,CASFGGRGFTEAFF,TRBJ1-1,-,many,TRBV28
TGTGCCAGCAGTCCTCGGACAGGACCTAACACTGAAGCTTTCTTT,CASSPRTGPNTEAFF,TRBJ1-1,TRBD1,many,TRBV12-3/TRBV12-4
TGTGCCAGCAGCCAAGTTGAGGGAGCGGGGACCTACGAGCAGTACTTC,CASSQVEGAGTYEQYF,TRBJ2-7,TRBD2,-,TRBV14
TGTGCCATCAGTGAGAGGGAGACCCAGTACTTC,CAISERETQYF,TRBJ2-5,-,-,TRBV10-3
TGCAGCGCTGTGACTGGGGCCAACGTCCTGACTTTC,CSAVTGANVLTF,TRBJ2-6,-,-,TRBV29-1
TGCGCCAGCACTGTACACGGGGGGGCAGGCACTGAAGCTTTCTTT,CASTVHGGAGTEAFF,TRBJ1-1,-,few,TRBV10-2
TGTGCCAGCAGTTACCGGGACAGGGGTGGGTCACCCCTCCACTTT,CASSYRDRGGSPLHF,TRBJ1-6,TRBD1,once,TRBV6-2/TRBV6-3